This entry lists 7 T cell receptor beta chains sequenced from one sample in a study of T cells in Graves' hyperthyroidism and ophthalmopathy. Amplified TCR beta CDR3 regions derived from RNA transcripts. HTBI primers drove first-round RT-PCR of the TCR CDR3. TCRdb reprocessed the multiplex PCR reads via MiXCR and lists one record per CDR3 protein. Among approximately 360,000 distinct CDR3 sequences listed, about 25% were seen once. Sequencing input: blood. The receptors shown here come from a man between 50 and 59 years old with Graves' hyperthyroidism.

This clonotype appeared many times. The chain is built from TRBV12-3 or TRBV12-4 and TRBJ2-7; TRBD2 matches 7 bases. The CDR3 has 14 residues. The ends lost 6 bases at V and 6 bases at J; junction bases unmatched: 11. CDR3 sequence: CASSPIGLVGEQYF. CDR3 DNA: TGTGCCAGCAGCCCTATAGGACTAGTCGGCGAGCAGTACTTC.

A few counts support this clonotype. This rearrangement joins TRBV12-5 to TRBJ2-1; the match to TRBD2 covers 8 bases. This CDR3 is built from 16 residues. The germline V gene encodes CDR1 LGHNT and CDR2 FRNRAP. V dropped 0 bases and J dropped 6; count of bases not matched to a gene: 7. This CDR3 reads CASGLVLAGGPNEQFF. CDR3 in DNA: TGTGCTAGTGGTTTGGTATTGGCGGGAGGCCCCAATGAGCAGTTCTTC.

This clonotype has a handful of counts. The genes are TRBV3-1 and TRBJ2-7; tentative D call: TRBD2 (6 bases). Trimming took off 0 bases at V and 4 bases at J, with 13 bases between the two ends. Germline values: CDR1 LGHDT, CDR2 YNNKEL (reference sequence). The CDR3 contains 15 residues. The CDR3 nucleotides read TGTGCCAGCAGCCAAGACCACCGTGCGGGGTACGAGCAGTACTTC. This gives the protein CASSQDHRAGYEQYF.

This clonotype was counted only a few times. The V and J genes are TRBV20-1 and TRBJ2-5; 12 bases agree with TRBD2. The CDR3 loop spans 14 amino acids. Looked up from germline, CDR1 is DFQATT and CDR2 is SNEGSKA (reference sequence). Trimming at V came to 5 bases and at J to 5 bases, leaving 6 bases not matched to a gene. CDR3: CSAAASGREETQYF. The CDR3 coding sequence is TGCAGTGCTGCCGCTAGCGGGAGGGAGGAGACCCAGTACTTC.

This clonotype has at least ten counts. The J gene is TRBJ1-5, the V gene TRBV12-3 or TRBV12-4; the match to TRBD1 covers 8 bases. The CDR3 runs 15 residues. The J segment lost 2 bases and the V segment lost 3 bases, leaving 3 bases of the junction unmatched. The CDR3 reads CASSLAGGGNQPQHF. Written as DNA, the CDR3 is TGTGCCAGCAGTTTGGCAGGGGGCGGCAATCAGCCCCAGCATTTT.

The V and J genes are TRBV20-1 and TRBJ2-5; a possible D gene is TRBD2 (6 bases). Germline V gene sequence: CDR1 DFQATT, CDR2 SNEGSKA (reference sequence). The CDR3 sequence is 13 residues long. Trimming shortened V by 5 bases and J by 2 bases, and 12 bases separated the two germline ends. The chain's CDR3 is CSASFSGQETQYF. Here the CDR3 DNA reads TGCAGTGCTTCGTTTAGCGGACAAGAGACCCAGTACTTC.

V gene TRBV7-3 combines with J gene TRBJ2-1, with 16 nucleotides matching TRBD2. With V trimmed by 5 bases and J by 9 bases, 13 bases remained unmatched. The CDR3 totals 18 residues. CDR1 and CDR2 (germline): SGHTA, FQGTGA. The CDR3 reads CASSLGTSGRAHNVEQFF. In DNA, the CDR3 is TGTGCCAGCAGCCTCGGGACTAGCGGGAGGGCCCACAATGTTGAGCAGTTCTTC.